A single sample gave rise to the 27 T cell receptor beta chains below, sequenced in a study of T cell repertoires in cytomegalovirus infection. One entry per CDR3 protein, called by TCRdb with MiXCR from the reads. The sample lists hundreds of thousands of distinct CDR3 sequences; 15% to 20% were seen once. Sequencing used PBMCs. These receptors were taken from a human donor in good health (CMV status not recorded). Some clones in this sample may be carry-over from other donors' samples.

This clonotype has ten or more counts. The chain uses TRBV12-3 or TRBV12-4 and TRBJ2-5; unclear D gene. Trimming took off 2 bases at V and 5 bases at J, with 6 bases between the two ends. The CDR3 spans 12 residues. CDR3 DNA: TGTGCCAGCAGTTTAAGTACTGAGACCCAGTACTTC. Translating gives CASSLSTETQYF.

The rearrangement uses TRBV12-3 or TRBV12-4 and TRBJ2-3; possible D gene TRBD2, 5 bases. The CDR3 runs 14 residues. The ends were cut back, 3 bases at V and 1 base at J, with 8 bases in the middle. For the CDR3, the DNA is TGTGCCAGCAGTTTGAGGGAGCGCACAGATACGCAGTATTTT. It specifies CASSLRERTDTQYF.

This clonotype was observed many times. This chain links TRBV6-6 with TRBJ1-6; TRBD1 agrees at 7 bases. V shed 5 bases, J shed 3 bases, and the junction held 7 bases outside the gene matches. There are 16 residues in the CDR3. The germline V gene has CDR1 MNHNY and CDR2 SVGAGI (reference sequence). CDR3 nucleotide sequence: TGTGCCAGCAGTCGCACCGGGACAGTCTATAATTCACCCCTCCACTTT. Residues: CASSRTGTVYNSPLHF.

This clonotype was picked up a small number of times. The chain links TRBV6-2 or TRBV6-3 to TRBJ1-1; perhaps TRBD1 as D (5 bases). Germline values: CDR1 MNHEY, CDR2 SVGEGT. This CDR3 is 16 amino acids long. Trimming took off 0 bases at V and 6 bases at J, with 17 bases between the two ends. In nucleotides, the CDR3 is TGTGCCAGCAGTTACTCCCCGGGGGTGAAGGTCCCTGAAGCTTTCTTT. This gives the protein CASSYSPGVKVPEAFF.

This clonotype was observed a single time. This sequence joins TRBV7-9 and TRBJ1-2; 7 bases fit TRBD1. The CDR3 is made up of 15 amino acids. J gave up 0 bases and V 0 bases, and 1 base lay outside the gene matches. Per the germline V gene, CDR1 is SEHNR and CDR2 is FQNEAQ (reference sequence). This CDR3 reads CASSLAQGANYGYTF. For the CDR3, the DNA is TGTGCCAGCAGCTTAGCCCAGGGGGCTAACTATGGCTACACCTTC. Full variable domain (missing parts from reference TRBV7-9 and TRBJ1-2): DTGVSQNPRHKITKRGQNVTFRCDPISEHNRLYWYRQTLGQGPEFLTYFQNEAQLEKSRLLSDRFSAERPKGSFSTLEIQRTEQGDSAMYLCASSLAQGANYGYTFGSGTRLTVV.

The gene calls are TRBV18 and TRBJ2-3; 13 nucleotides match TRBD2. CDR3 length equals 16 residues. V lost 3 bases, J lost 2 bases, and 2 bases stayed unmatched. CDR1 is KGHSH, CDR2 LQKENI, per germline. The CDR3 bases are TGTGCCAGCTCACCTGGACTAGCGGGGGACACAGATACGCAGTATTTT. Protein product: CASSPGLAGDTDTQYF.

The rearrangement links TRBV2 to TRBJ1-2; a possible D gene is TRBD1 (5 bases). The V end lost 3 bases, the J end lost 0 bases, and 11 bases lay between the germline ends. This CDR3 comprises 15 residues. Germline CDR1 is SNHLY and CDR2 is FYNNEI. The CDR3 here is CASSEEGLANYGYTF. CDR3 DNA: TGTGCCAGCAGTGAGGAGGGGTTAGCTAACTATGGCTACACCTTC.

In this sample, this clonotype turned up a few times. The chain joins TRBV2 to TRBJ1-5; 9 bases align to TRBD1. The CDR3 is made up of 14 amino acids. The junction had 2 bases not matched to a gene; V was cut back by 4 bases and J by 4 bases. Germline V gene data show CDR1 as SNHLY and CDR2 as FYNNEI. The chain's CDR3 is CASSGGQGNQPQHF. In DNA form, the CDR3 reads TGTGCCAGCAGTGGGGGACAGGGAAATCAGCCCCAGCATTTT.

This clonotype was recorded at least ten times. The chain uses TRBV6-5 and TRBJ2-4; D may be TRBD1 or TRBD2 (5 bases each). The CDR3 consists of 17 residues. The V gene's germline CDR1 is MNHEY and CDR2 SVGAGI. Trimming removed 0 bases at V and 0 bases at J, with 12 bases between. CDR3 bases: TGTGCCAGCAGTTACTCTCCCGGGGCCCTAGCCAAAAACATTCAGTACTTC. Translation gives CASSYSPGALAKNIQYF.

This clonotype was observed many times. This rearrangement joins TRBV7-2 to TRBJ1-2, with D possibly being TRBD1 (5 bases). CDR1 is SGHTA and CDR2 is FQGNSA in the germline V gene. V shed 6 bases and J shed 8 bases, with 16 bases lying between them. The length of the CDR3 is 13 residues. CDR3 nucleotide sequence: TGTGCCAGCAGAGATCAGGGCCGCGTAGGCTACACCTTC. Protein: CASRDQGRVGYTF.

This clonotype was recorded at least ten times. The chain couples TRBV28 to TRBJ2-6, with D perhaps matching TRBD1 or TRBD2 (6 bases each). This CDR3 is 15 amino acids long. Per germline, CDR1 MDHEN and CDR2 SYDVKM. The V end lost 2 bases, the J end lost 2 bases, and 7 bases lay between the germline ends. This CDR3 is CASSLGGPGANVLTF. In DNA, the CDR3 is TGTGCCAGCAGTTTAGGGGGGCCTGGGGCCAACGTCCTGACTTTC.

This clonotype was found many times. V and J are TRBV7-8 and TRBJ1-2, with a possible D match to TRBD1 (5 bases). Germline CDR1 SGHVS, CDR2 FQNEAQ. Trimming cost V 0 bases and J 8 bases, with 13 bases left between them. This CDR3 comprises 14 residues. As DNA, the CDR3 is TGTGCCAGCAGCTTAGCGCCGGGGGTGGAGGGCTACACCTTC. It encodes CASSLAPGVEGYTF.

This clonotype showed up just a few times. The chain carries TRBV28 and TRBJ2-5, with D perhaps being TRBD1 or TRBD2 (6 bases each). V was shortened by 6 bases and J by 0 bases, with 17 bases between the two germline ends. The germline gives CDR1 MDHEN, CDR2 SYDVKM. The CDR3 extends over 16 amino acids. The CDR3 sequence: CASSSSGAQYQETQYF. CDR3 nucleotides: TGTGCCAGCAGCTCCTCGGGGGCCCAGTACCAAGAGACCCAGTACTTC.

The chain recombines TRBV20-1 with TRBJ2-1, with 7 nucleotides matching TRBD1. The CDR3 loop spans 20 amino acids. The V gene's germline CDR1 is DFQATT and CDR2 SNEGSKA (reference sequence). The V segment lost 0 bases and the J segment 5 bases; nucleotides outside the gene matches: 22. This chain's CDR3 is CSARDIRGIGQATIHNEQFF. DNA of the CDR3: TGCAGTGCTAGAGATATTCGCGGAATAGGACAGGCGACTATTCACAATGAGCAGTTCTTC.

This clonotype was counted a few times. The gene calls are TRBV3-1 and TRBJ1-1; D not resolved. Per the germline V gene, CDR1 is LGHDT and CDR2 is YNNKEL (reference sequence). The CDR3 loop spans 14 amino acids. V lost 0 bases and J lost 5, with 10 bases in between. The CDR3: CASSQEVSGTEAFF. The DNA for the CDR3 is TGTGCCAGCAGCCAAGAAGTCTCGGGTACTGAAGCTTTCTTT.

This clonotype has more than one count but fewer than ten. This chain uses TRBV28 with TRBJ1-2, with D possibly matching TRBD1 (5 bases). Germline CDR1 MDHEN, CDR2 SYDVKM. V lost 7 bases to trimming and J lost 8 bases, with 23 bases between them. This CDR3 comprises 15 residues. CDR3 region: CASTPSALGARGYTF. CDR3 nucleotides: TGTGCCAGCACCCCCTCGGCTTTAGGGGCTAGAGGCTACACCTTC.

The rearrangement uses TRBV12-3 or TRBV12-4 and TRBJ2-2; 8 nucleotides line up with TRBD2. J was trimmed by 4 bases and V by 5 bases; bases with no gene match: 6. The CDR3 loop spans 15 amino acids. This CDR3 reads CASSPGGGVTGELFF. CDR3 bases: TGTGCCAGCAGTCCCGGGGGGGGGGTCACCGGGGAGCTGTTTTTT.

This clonotype was seen repeatedly, ten times or more. This chain links TRBV19 with TRBJ2-1; a weak D match, TRBD2 (6 bases). The germline gives CDR1 LNHDA, CDR2 SQIVND (reference sequence). This CDR3 region has 16 residues. V gave up 5 bases and J gave up 7 bases, with 21 bases separating them. DNA of the CDR3: TGTGCCAGTAGTGCTCAGGATAGCGGACACTTTAATGAGCAGTTCTTC. As protein: CASSAQDSGHFNEQFF.

This clonotype occurred a few times. The chain couples TRBV28 to TRBJ2-3; 8 positions match TRBD1. The V gene's germline CDR1 is MDHEN and CDR2 SYDVKM. V gave up 7 bases and J gave up 5 bases; unmatched junction bases: 14. This CDR3 region has 16 residues. The DNA of the CDR3 is TGTGCCAGCACCCCCGACAGGGGCCGGGGCCAAGATACGCAGTATTTT. Its protein product is CASTPDRGRGQDTQYF.

This clonotype has a count of ten or more. The V and J genes are TRBV7-6 and TRBJ2-1, with TRBD1 matching 9 bases. Germline assignment: CDR1 SGHVS and CDR2 FNYEAQ. This CDR3 region has 20 residues. V gave up 5 bases and J gave up 0 bases; unmatched junction bases: 17. CDR3 in amino acids: CASSGYRDRDKGLSYNEQFF. The DNA for the CDR3 is TGTGCCAGCAGCGGATACCGGGACAGGGATAAGGGCCTCTCCTACAATGAGCAGTTCTTC.

The gene calls are TRBV9 and TRBJ2-6; 10 bases fit TRBD2. CDR3 size: 19 residues. The V gene's germline CDR1 is SGDLS and CDR2 YYNGEE. V gave up 0 bases and J gave up 0 bases; unmatched junction bases: 6. The DNA for the CDR3 is TGTGCCAGCAGCGTAGGGCTAGCGGGGGCCACCTCTGGGGCCAACGTCCTGACTTTC. Protein: CASSVGLAGATSGANVLTF.

There are many counts of this clonotype. The chain links TRBV6-5 to TRBJ1-1; 7 nucleotides agree with TRBD1. This CDR3 has 19 residues. The V and J ends lost 4 bases and 0 bases, in that order; junction bases with no gene match: 17. Germline V gene data show CDR1 as MNHEY and CDR2 as SVGAGI. CDR3 sequence (DNA): TGTGCCAGCAGTTTGACTCCGGGACAGCTGTTCCTAATGAACACTGAAGCTTTCTTT. As protein: CASSLTPGQLFLMNTEAFF.

V and J are TRBV2 and TRBJ2-1; possibly TRBD2 for D (5 bases). V lost 10 bases, J lost 1 base, and 11 bases lay in between. The CDR3 contains 13 residues. Per germline, CDR1 SNHLY and CDR2 FYNNEI. The CDR3 coding sequence is TGTGCCACCGAGAGGGTATCCTACAATGAGCAGTTCTTC. Its protein product is CATERVSYNEQFF.

This sequence joins TRBV2 and TRBJ2-2, with a tentative D call TRBD2 (6 bases). The V end was cut by 8 bases, the J end by 3 bases, with 19 bases between. CDR3 length: 16 amino acids. Germline assignment: CDR1 SNHLY and CDR2 FYNNEI. The CDR3 reads CASGRRGSGDTGELFF. As DNA, the CDR3 is TGTGCCAGCGGAAGACGGGGGAGCGGAGACACCGGGGAGCTGTTTTTT.

This clonotype was seen more than once but under ten times. The chain uses TRBV4-1 and TRBJ1-5, with TRBD1 matching 8 bases. The CDR3 is 17 amino acids. With 3 bases clipped from V and 2 bases from J, the junction kept 9 bases outside the gene matches. Germline values: CDR1 MGHRA, CDR2 YSYEKL. CDR3 loop: CASSQEGQDTGNQPQHF. The CDR3 coding sequence is TGCGCCAGCAGCCAGGAGGGACAGGACACCGGCAATCAGCCCCAGCATTTT.

The sample holds many counts of this clonotype. The rearrangement links TRBV12-3 or TRBV12-4 to TRBJ2-3, with 13 bases lining up with TRBD2. This CDR3 is 20 amino acids long. V lost 7 bases to trimming and J lost 2 bases; unmatched junction nucleotides: 18. CDR3 loop: CASTSSPGLAGSRLTDTQYF. The DNA of the CDR3 is TGTGCCAGCACCTCTTCCCCGGGACTAGCGGGGTCCCGTCTCACAGATACGCAGTATTTT.

The chain employs TRBV12-3 or TRBV12-4 and TRBJ1-5; D not resolved. Trimming stripped 6 bases from V and 0 bases from J, with 3 bases between. CDR3 length: 12 amino acids. The CDR3 protein is CASRVSNQPQHF. The CDR3 DNA follows: TGTGCCAGCAGGGTTAGCAATCAGCCCCAGCATTTT.